These T cell receptor beta chains were read from a single sample in a study of regulatory T cells in long-lasting Graves disease. TCRdb reprocessed the multiplex PCR reads with MiXCR, giving one entry per CDR3 protein. The sample shows 500,000 or so distinct CDR3 sequences, under 20% of them seen only once. These data also featured in a second study, about T cells in Graves' hyperthyroidism and ophthalmopathy.

The sample consisted of peripheral blood mononuclear cells (PBMCs), taken at new diagnosis, from a patient treated with antithyroid drugs. These receptor sequences come from a man in his forties with Graves disease. Both conserved end residues are part of each CDR3. Each record gives: J gene, D gene, V gene, CDR3 protein. The D gene is left open where the match is weak.

j_call: TRBJ1-6
d_call: .
v_call: TRBV28
cdr3_aa: CASSLESGGSSYNSPLHF

j_call: TRBJ1-1
d_call: .
v_call: TRBV7-3
cdr3_aa: CASSRGVDTEAFF

j_call: TRBJ1-2
d_call: .
v_call: TRBV4-1
cdr3_aa: CASSQAAGVGYGYTF

j_call: TRBJ2-2
d_call: .
v_call: TRBV20-1
cdr3_aa: CSASWAGMGGELFF

j_call: TRBJ2-7
d_call: TRBD2
v_call: TRBV6-2/TRBV6-3
cdr3_aa: CASSLASGLASYEQYF

j_call: TRBJ2-1
d_call: .
v_call: TRBV19
cdr3_aa: CASRWVYNEQFF

j_call: TRBJ1-4
d_call: TRBD1
v_call: TRBV12-3/TRBV12-4
cdr3_aa: CASSPGQAGEKLFF

j_call: TRBJ2-7
d_call: .
v_call: TRBV7-9
cdr3_aa: CASSFGATEEQYF

j_call: TRBJ1-1
d_call: TRBD1
v_call: TRBV15
cdr3_aa: CATSRKTGGNTEAFF

j_call: TRBJ2-2
d_call: TRBD1
v_call: TRBV6-1
cdr3_aa: CASSQGQGEGELFF

j_call: TRBJ2-5
d_call: .
v_call: TRBV20-1
cdr3_aa: CSAEGGVGRETQYF

j_call: TRBJ2-7
d_call: .
v_call: TRBV13
cdr3_aa: CASSRSTRTTYEQYF

j_call: TRBJ2-2
d_call: TRBD1
v_call: TRBV5-1
cdr3_aa: CASSPRQGQNTGELFF

j_call: TRBJ2-5
d_call: TRBD1
v_call: TRBV2
cdr3_aa: CASLARDRGSETQYF

j_call: TRBJ2-3
d_call: TRBD2
v_call: TRBV19
cdr3_aa: CASSRGQGTSGTDTQYF

j_call: TRBJ2-2
d_call: TRBD2
v_call: TRBV29-1
cdr3_aa: CSVDGQGSGLF

j_call: TRBJ2-7
d_call: .
v_call: TRBV5-1
cdr3_aa: CASSAGQPYEQYF

j_call: TRBJ1-2
d_call: .
v_call: TRBV12-3/TRBV12-4
cdr3_aa: CASSEQGSVYGYTF

j_call: TRBJ2-6
d_call: .
v_call: TRBV2
cdr3_aa: CASSERWAGVVGANVLTF

j_call: TRBJ2-1
d_call: .
v_call: TRBV11-2
cdr3_aa: CASSFRVRANSYNEQFF

j_call: TRBJ2-4
d_call: .
v_call: TRBV20-1
cdr3_aa: CSARDRGTKNIQYF

j_call: TRBJ2-1
d_call: TRBD2
v_call: TRBV27
cdr3_aa: CASSSWTSGRDNEQFF

j_call: TRBJ2-5
d_call: TRBD2
v_call: TRBV12-3/TRBV12-4
cdr3_aa: CASSWRENETQYF

j_call: TRBJ2-3
d_call: .
v_call: TRBV20-1
cdr3_aa: CSARDPDTQYF

j_call: TRBJ1-1
d_call: TRBD1
v_call: TRBV29-1
cdr3_aa: CSASTGRYTEAFF

j_call: TRBJ2-5
d_call: .
v_call: TRBV28
cdr3_aa: CASSPPTYQETQYF

j_call: TRBJ1-1
d_call: .
v_call: TRBV6-1
cdr3_aa: CASSVTATTEAFF

j_call: TRBJ2-7
d_call: TRBD1
v_call: TRBV29-1
cdr3_aa: CSVEEGGQGASKQYF

j_call: TRBJ1-6
d_call: .
v_call: TRBV5-1
cdr3_aa: CASRRDLNSPLHF

j_call: TRBJ2-7
d_call: .
v_call: TRBV4-1
cdr3_aa: CASSQVLGAVYEQYF

j_call: TRBJ1-1
d_call: .
v_call: TRBV7-9
cdr3_aa: CASSLGGGAGLEAFF

j_call: TRBJ2-5
d_call: TRBD2
v_call: TRBV7-9
cdr3_aa: CASRHEGWRTSGNQTQYF

j_call: TRBJ2-3
d_call: TRBD1
v_call: TRBV12-3/TRBV12-4
cdr3_aa: CASSLRGPGTGGTDTQYF

j_call: TRBJ2-1
d_call: TRBD2
v_call: TRBV6-5
cdr3_aa: CASSYSRGRGSGGLYNEQFF

j_call: TRBJ2-5
d_call: .
v_call: TRBV7-2
cdr3_aa: CASSPRAQETQYF

j_call: TRBJ2-1
d_call: .
v_call: TRBV11-2
cdr3_aa: CASSNPDRVRREGSYNEQFF

j_call: TRBJ1-3
d_call: .
v_call: TRBV27
cdr3_aa: CASSPRLAGNTIYF

j_call: TRBJ2-3
d_call: TRBD2
v_call: TRBV11-2
cdr3_aa: CASSLDRLAGSTDTQYF

j_call: TRBJ2-2
d_call: .
v_call: TRBV14
cdr3_aa: CASSQDRREGGTGELFF

j_call: TRBJ1-2
d_call: .
v_call: TRBV2
cdr3_aa: CAITLRNLGYGYTF

j_call: TRBJ2-3
d_call: TRBD2
v_call: TRBV28
cdr3_aa: CASSLSSGGPDTQYF

j_call: TRBJ2-6
d_call: .
v_call: TRBV12-3/TRBV12-4
cdr3_aa: CASSLGGWGANVLTF